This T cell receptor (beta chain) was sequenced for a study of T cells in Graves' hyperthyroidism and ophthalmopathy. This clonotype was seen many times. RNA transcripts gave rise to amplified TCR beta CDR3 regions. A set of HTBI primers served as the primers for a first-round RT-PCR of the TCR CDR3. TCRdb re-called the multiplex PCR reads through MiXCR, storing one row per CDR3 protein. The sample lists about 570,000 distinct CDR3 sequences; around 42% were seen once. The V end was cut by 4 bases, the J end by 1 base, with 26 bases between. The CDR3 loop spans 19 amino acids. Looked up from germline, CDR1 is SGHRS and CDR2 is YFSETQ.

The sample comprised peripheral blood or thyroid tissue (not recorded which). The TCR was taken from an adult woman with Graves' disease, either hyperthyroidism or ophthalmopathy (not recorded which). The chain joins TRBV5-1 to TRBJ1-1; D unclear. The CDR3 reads CASSARHGPAAITNTEAFF. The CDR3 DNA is TGCGCCAGCAGCGCCAGACACGGGCCAGCAGCCATTACGAACACTGAAGCTTTCTTT. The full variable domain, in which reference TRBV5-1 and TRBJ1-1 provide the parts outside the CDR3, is KAGVTQTPRYLIKTRGQQVTLSCSPISGHRSVSWYQQTPGQGLQFLFEYFSETQRNKGNFPGRFSGRQFSNSRSEMNVSTLELGDSALYLCASSARHGPAAITNTEAFFGQGTRLTVV.